This TCR beta chain came from a study of T cells after yellow fever vaccination (dated by TCRdb to between 2018 and 2021). About the investigation overall: Libraries from fractions with low cell numbers were prepared with the SMART-Seq v4 Ultra Low Input RNA kit. To follow T-cell clones before and after both primary and booster YFV17D yellow fever vaccination, bulk TCR alpha and beta repertoires underwent longitudinal sequencing. The cohort comprised two healthy male donors, one aged 18 to 30 and one aged 30 to 40 years. Blood was collected at multiple timepoints before and after primary and secondary immunization, and bulk PBMC replicates and cell subsets were isolated.

CDR1 and CDR2, per the germline V gene, are LGHNA and YSLEER. From its cysteine to its phenylalanine, the CDR3 spans 14 amino acids. The retained sequence is limited to the CDR3, 42 bases, with the frame set at the first base. V drops 3 bases and J drops 2 bases, leaving 11 bases in between. What this sample's treatment or condition label stands for: live attenuated yellow fever vaccine strain. A standard Ficoll-Paque protocol was used to isolate PBMCs from peripheral blood. CD4 and CD8 T-cell fractions were isolated with Dynabeads CD4 and CD8 positive selection kits. TriZol was used to extract RNA from bulk PBMCs, from CD4 and CD8 fractions, and from dextramer-positive and dextramer-negative fractions. What the authors observed across the whole study: Compared with the primary T-cell response, the secondary T-cell response was weaker but faster, peaking on day 5 rather than day 15. A small share of clonotypes occurred in both CD4 and CD8 compartments, likely arising from convergent recombination. After the booster, most clones that had expanded after primary vaccination were detected again (roughly 95% of CD4 and roughly 86% of CD8), suggesting broad maintenance of memory. Computational filtering was needed because FACS-sorted repertoires could contain abundant contaminating clonotypes from the bulk population. The study included only two donors, which limits how far the findings can be generalized.

This clonotype was picked up many times. What antigen it recognizes has not been identified. No much larger clone exists at a distance of one base, and base qualities are not known. The instrument was an Illumina NovaSeq 6000. TCR cDNA was made using 5'RACE template switching, a step that added a universal primer site and unique molecular identifiers. Priming for cDNA synthesis came from both the TCR alpha and TCR beta constant segments. Library amplification used two PCR steps, and the second PCR step added sample barcodes and sequencing adapters. Sequencing of libraries was performed on Illumina HiSeq 2500 (2x100 bp) or NovaSeq (2x150 bp). The paper's data handling went like this. MIGEC handled demultiplexing of reads and collapsing into UMI consensus sequences, while MiXCR performed V(D)J alignment. Using edgeR on replicate PBMC samples, clonotypes were called vaccine-responding if FDR was below 0.01 and the log2 fold change was above 5 up to day 15. Each bulk clonotype received a CD4 or CD8 identity based on whether the sequenced CD4 or CD8 repertoire contained that clonotype at higher abundance. TCRdb trimmed public reads at Q25 via fastp, called clones via MiXCR and kept in-frame beta chains. Each record represents a unique CDR3 protein, reported with the most common genes and DNA among its rows. TCRdb, rather than the study authors, made the V and J calls. Here the sample has about 300,000 distinct CDR3 sequences; approximately 10% occur a single time. The ten biggest clones cover around 3.3% of the sample.

The chain links TRBV4-3 with TRBJ2-7; no D gene can be assigned with confidence. Specimen: CD4+ T cells sorted from PBMCs, collected 5 days after the yellow fever booster vaccination. The receptor's source is a man aged 18 to 35 who received the YFV17D yellow fever vaccine. The DNA reads as follows: TGCGCCAGCAGCCAGGCGGACGGACCCTACGAGCAGTACTTC. It specifies CASSQADGPYEQYF.